A selection of T cell receptor beta chains follows, all from one sample in a study of shared clonotypes between healthy human individuals. Sequenced by immunoSEQ multiplex PCR; TCRdb stores in-frame clones only, minus some. The repertoire holds 2 million to 2.5 million clones, roughly 95% seen once, with over 0.1% in the top ten. The sample comprised naive CD4+ T cells sorted from blood. The origin of the receptors is a man between 18 and 35 years old in good health. The conserved cysteine and the conserved F or W are not part of the CDR3 here. Size is stated for part of the rows, as once, few or many counts, or as a class when the clone is expanded.

TRBJ1-1 NA TRBV7-8 ASSLRSNTEAF
TRBJ1-4 NA TRBV30 AWSVQPGVDEKLF
TRBJ1-5 once TRBV5-6 ASSLGNVRPQH
TRBJ1-4 NA TRBV28 ASSYPFDNEKLF
TRBJ1-2 NA TRBV30 AWSVLPGDGYT
TRBJ2-1 NA TRBV6-5 ASKKGGYYEQF
TRBJ1-5 NA TRBV19 ASSTEGQGNQPQH
TRBJ2-2 NA TRBV19 ASSTTGVRTGELF
TRBJ2-1 NA TRBV6-7 ASSIGTSYRNEQF
TRBJ2-3 NA TRBV30 AWSFGGTDTQY
TRBJ1-6 once TRBV5-1 ASSSNPGTEYSPLH
TRBJ1-2 NA TRBV5-4 ASSLVWGRSGYT
TRBJ1-1 NA TRBV20-1 SGGDTEAF
TRBJ2-3 NA TRBV30 AWSVGDRGTDTQY
TRBJ2-6 NA TRBV7-8 ASSPTTGTGANVLT
TRBJ2-3 NA TRBV6-4 ASSDHRGDTQY
TRBJ1-1 NA TRBV5-4 ASSTGRGQLAF
TRBJ1-1 NA TRBV27 ASSWDGEGEAF
TRBJ2-7 NA TRBV11-3 ASGQGYEQY
TRBJ2-3 NA TRBV5-6 ASSDFFSTDTQY
TRBJ2-2 NA TRBV2 ASRATSTGELF
TRBJ1-3 NA TRBV2 ASRTEYSGNTIY
TRBJ2-2 NA TRBV4-2 ASSREGITGELF
TRBJ2-7 NA TRBV19 ASSGQGSSYEQY